This T cell receptor beta chain emerged from a study of OX40 agonist ivuxolimab in advanced cancers. A word on this clone: What it binds is not known.

Germline assignment: CDR1 SGHRS and CDR2 YFSETQ. The CDR3 is 14 residues long. Trimming pared 0 bases from V and 0 bases from J, leaving 5 bases between. Findings of the study overall: Dosing at 0.1 to 3.0 mg/kg was accompanied by clonal expansion of CD4+ and CD8+ blood T cells by week 6.

Profiling relied on immunoSEQ multiplex PCR, and the TCRdb table lists in-frame clones only, not all of them. The sample has under 60,000 clones, roughly 80% seen once. V gene TRBV5-1 combines with J gene TRBJ2-3; D is ambiguous. The sequencing here drew on CD4+ or CD8+ T cells sorted from blood, taken in a trial of the OX40 agonist ivuxolimab. This TCR was recovered from an adult with an advanced solid tumor such as melanoma, head and neck, liver or kidney cancer. In DNA form, the CDR3 reads TGCGCCAGCAGCTTGGCGCAAAGCACAGATACGCAGTATTTT. This sequence encodes CASSLAQSTDTQYF.